This T cell receptor beta chain was sequenced in a study of yellow fever vaccine responses in identical twins. The study, taken as a whole, reports: Twin vaccine T cell responses reportedly seemed partly convergent, partly personalized.

Concerning this clonotype: Its antigen is not known. At one end, the junction sequence differs from germline, possibly due to a read error.

CDR3 length: 13 residues. CDR1 is SQVTM, CDR2 ANQGSEA, per germline. Using its own MiXCR run on the RT-PCR reads, TCRdb lists one record per CDR3 protein. The repertoire holds fewer than 3,000 distinct CDR3 sequences, with about nine tenths as singletons. The V and J genes are TRBV29-1 and TRBJ2-1; a possible D gene is TRBD2 (5 bases). The clonotype comes from a female donor who received the yellow fever vaccine. The input for sequencing was T cells from blood (PBMCs), unsorted or a sorted subset (not recorded which), taken before or after yellow fever vaccination (not recorded which). As DNA, the CDR3 is TGCAGCGTTGGGTCTAGCTCCAACAATGAGCAGTTCTTC. Protein: CSVGSSSNNEQFF.